This passage covers 16 T cell receptor beta chains from one sample sequenced in a study of shared T cell receptors in the human thymus. The table came from immunoSEQ multiplex PCR; TCRdb's copy has only in-frame clones and leaves some out. The table has hundreds of thousands of clones, around 93% seen once; the top ten hold approximately 0.02%. Sequencing was carried out using thymocytes. Receptors originate from a human donor.

The rearrangement uses TRBV5-1 and TRBJ2-7, with 7 bases aligning to TRBD1. The CDR3 is 16 residues long. Germline V gene sequence: CDR1 SGHRS, CDR2 YFSETQ. V lost 0 bases, J lost 5 bases, and 11 bases stayed unmatched. Written as DNA, the CDR3 is TGCGCCAGCAGCTTGGCTCATGACAGGGTGGCGGACGAGCAGTACTTC. Translating gives CASSLAHDRVADEQYF.

V and J are TRBV18 and TRBJ1-1; no reliable D call. Germline V lookup: CDR1 KGHSH, CDR2 LQKENI. The CDR3 totals 16 residues. V gave up 4 bases and J gave up 0 bases, with 15 bases separating them. CDR3 sequence (DNA): TGTGCCAGCTCACTCCCCACAAGGTTGATGAACACTGAAGCTTTCTTT. As protein: CASSLPTRLMNTEAFF.

This sequence joins TRBV30 and TRBJ2-1; D is perhaps TRBD2 (6 bases). This CDR3 has 15 amino acids. The germline gives CDR1 GTSNPN, CDR2 SVGIG (reference sequence). Trimming shortened V by 0 bases and J by 2 bases, and 11 bases separated the two germline ends. CDR3 loop: CAWSVGSPPYNEQFF. CDR3 in DNA: TGTGCCTGGAGTGTCGGGAGTCCCCCCTACAATGAGCAGTTCTTC.

The V gene is TRBV27, the J gene TRBJ1-2; tentatively, D is TRBD1 (6 bases). CDR3 length equals 15 residues. V gave up 6 bases and J gave up 1 base, with 15 bases separating them. CDR1 and CDR2 from the germline V gene are MNHEY and SMNVEV (reference sequence). The CDR3 DNA follows: TGTGCCAGCAGCCTTTATAGGACAGTTAACTATGGCTACACCTTC. It yields the protein CASSLYRTVNYGYTF.

The count of this clone is one. The chain is built from TRBV2 and TRBJ2-3; tentatively, D is TRBD2 (7 bases). There are 15 residues in the CDR3. Germline CDR1 reads SNHLY; CDR2 reads FYNNEI. V was clipped by 1 base and J by 4 bases, with 12 bases between them. The CDR3 is CASSEEGGGADTQYF. For the CDR3, the DNA is TGTGCCAGCAGTGAAGAGGGAGGGGGGGCAGATACGCAGTATTTT.

The chain employs TRBV6-1 and TRBJ2-7, with D perhaps TRBD2 (5 bases). V was shortened by 6 bases and J by 0 bases, with 15 bases between the two germline ends. Germline lookup yields CDR1 MNHNS and CDR2 SASEGT. The CDR3 is 15 amino acids. CDR3 nucleotides: TGTGCCAGCAGCGCTAGCAGAAAAAGCTCCTACGAGCAGTACTTC. This codes for CASSASRKSSYEQYF.

This chain links TRBV19 with TRBJ1-1; no clear D. This CDR3 region has 13 residues. V was pared by 1 base and J by 4 bases, with 7 bases between. Per germline, CDR1 LNHDA and CDR2 SQIVND (reference sequence). The CDR3 nucleotides are TGTGCCAGTAGTATAGGAATATGCACTGAAGCTTTCTTT. Translating gives CASSIGICTEAFF.

The J gene is TRBJ2-5, the V gene TRBV19; TRBD2 aligns across 8 bases. Germline lookup yields CDR1 LNHDA and CDR2 SQIVND (reference sequence). With V trimmed by 4 bases and J by 1 base, 11 bases remained unmatched. This CDR3 is built from 17 residues. CDR3 in amino acids: CASSNGPPREGQETQYF. DNA for the CDR3: TGTGCCAGTAGTAACGGGCCCCCCCGGGAGGGCCAAGAGACCCAGTACTTC.

The chain carries TRBV11-2 and TRBJ2-3, with a weak D call TRBD1 (5 bases). The CDR3 is made up of 12 amino acids. V shed 6 bases and J shed 6 bases, with 10 bases lying between them. Germline CDR1 reads SGHAT; CDR2 reads FQNNGV. The CDR3 DNA reads TGTGCCAGCAGTCCCAGGGCGGATACGCAGTATTTT. Translating it yields CASSPRADTQYF. Variable domain in full (rest from reference TRBV11-2 and TRBJ2-3): EAGVAQSPRYKIIEKRQSVAFWCNPISGHATLYWYQQILGQGPKLLIQFQNNGVVDDSQLPKDRFSAERLKGVDSTLKIQPAKLEDSAVYLCASSPRADTQYFGPGTRLTVL.

The V and J genes are TRBV2 and TRBJ1-2; 7 bases align to TRBD1. There are 15 residues in the CDR3. Germline V gene data show CDR1 as SNHLY and CDR2 as FYNNEI. With V trimmed by 7 bases and J by 10 bases, 18 bases remained unmatched. CDR3: CASTEARTGRIFYTF. For the CDR3, the DNA is TGTGCCAGCACCGAAGCCAGGACAGGCCGAATTTTCTACACCTTC.

V gene TRBV28 combines with J gene TRBJ1-5, with 8 positions matching TRBD1. The length of the CDR3 is 15 residues. CDR1 is MDHEN, CDR2 SYDVKM, per germline. V trimming: 6 bases; J trimming: 0 bases; junction bases outside the gene matches: 4. Written as DNA, the CDR3 is TGTGCCAGCAGGGGAGGGACAGGTAGCAATCAGCCCCAGCATTTT. This translates into CASRGGTGSNQPQHF.

This chain links TRBV15 with TRBJ2-5; TRBD2 aligns across 13 bases. The CDR3 length is 21 residues. V was clipped by 9 bases and J by 2 bases; unmatched bases: 24. CDR1 is LNHNV and CDR2 is YYDKDF in the germline V gene (reference sequence). The CDR3 DNA is TGTGCCACTACCTACTCTGGACTAGCGGGAGAGCTGGAGGGGGCACAAGAGACCCAGTACTTC. The encoded protein is CATTYSGLAGELEGAQETQYF.

The chain carries TRBV14 and TRBJ1-1, with D perhaps TRBD1 (6 bases). V dropped 1 base and J dropped 6 bases, with 9 bases sitting between them. CDR3 length equals 13 residues. In germline, CDR1 is SGHDN, CDR2 FVKESK. CDR3: CASSQAGAAEAFF. DNA for the CDR3: TGTGCCAGCAGCCAAGCGGGGGCTGCTGAAGCTTTCTTT.

V and J are TRBV7-3 and TRBJ2-1; D not certain. The V end lost 6 bases, the J end lost 2 bases, and 14 bases lay between the germline ends. The germline V gene encodes CDR1 SGHTA and CDR2 FQGTGA. The CDR3 runs to 15 residues. The CDR3 nucleotides are TGTGCCAGCAGGAGGCTGCCCCACACCTACAATGAGCAGTTCTTC. It translates to CASRRLPHTYNEQFF.

This clone was found once. The V call is TRBV28, the J call TRBJ1-3; 9 nucleotides match TRBD1. Germline values: CDR1 MDHEN, CDR2 SYDVKM. The CDR3 is 19 residues long. V shed 3 bases and J 2 bases; nucleotides not matched to a gene: 14. The CDR3 sequence is CASSFGGLLDRGPGNTIYF. CDR3 nucleotide sequence: TGTGCCAGCAGTTTCGGCGGTCTTCTGGACAGGGGACCTGGAAACACCATATATTTT.

The gene calls are TRBV11-2 and TRBJ2-5; D is uncertain. Trimming cost V 5 bases and J 5 bases, with 6 bases left between them. In germline, CDR1 is SGHAT, CDR2 FQNNGV. The length of the CDR3 is 11 residues. DNA for the CDR3: TGTGCCAGCAGCCGGCCGGAGACCCAGTACTTC. Translated: CASSRPETQYF.